This T cell receptor beta chain was found in a study of cytomegalovirus exposure and HLA in healthy donors. This CDR3 has 15 residues. CDR1 is MNHEY, CDR2 SMNVEV, per germline (reference sequence). V lost 7 bases to trimming and J lost 8 bases; unmatched junction nucleotides: 16. The PCR made use of 60 Vbeta and 13 Jbeta primers. Measured with immunoSEQ multiplex PCR; TCRdb has only the in-frame clones, and not every one. The data contain 50,000 to 70,000 clones, 65% to 80% of them singletons. V gene TRBV27 combines with J gene TRBJ1-1; 7 nucleotides line up with TRBD1. The sequenced material came from PBMCs. The TCR was taken from a man aged 35 to 55 in good health and CMV-seropositive. In nucleotides, the CDR3 is TGTGCCAGCATTCCCATCTCTGGGACAGACCGAGAAGCTTTCTTT. Translating it yields CASIPISGTDREAFF.